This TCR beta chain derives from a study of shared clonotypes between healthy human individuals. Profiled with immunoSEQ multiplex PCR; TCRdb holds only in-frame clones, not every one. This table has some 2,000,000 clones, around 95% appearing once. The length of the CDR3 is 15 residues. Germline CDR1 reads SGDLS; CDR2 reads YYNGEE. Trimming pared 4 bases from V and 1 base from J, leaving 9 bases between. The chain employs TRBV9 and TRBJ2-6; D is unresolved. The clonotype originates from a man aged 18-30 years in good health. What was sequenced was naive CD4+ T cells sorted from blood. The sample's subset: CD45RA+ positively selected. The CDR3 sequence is CASSQRNSGANVLTF. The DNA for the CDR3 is TGTGCCAGCAGCCAACGAAATTCTGGGGCCAACGTCCTGACTTTC.